Given below is one T cell receptor (beta chain) in context. The target antigen is unknown. This specimen belongs to a study of cytomegalovirus exposure and HLA in healthy donors. Across the whole study: An early data release held 80 million or so unique TCRs from HLA-typed donors. The study, taken as a whole, reports: In a later analysis, specific HLA alleles were associated with approximately 17,000 TCR beta sequences at a 0.05 false discovery rate. Some V segments (TRBV6-2 and TRBV6-3 among them) were excluded as indistinguishable.

This PCR relied on a set of 60 Vbeta primers and 13 Jbeta primers. Profiled with immunoSEQ multiplex PCR; TCRdb holds only in-frame clones, not every one. The sample gives 210,000 or so clones, roughly 81% of which show up once; 0.2% to 0.25% is in the top ten. CDR1 and CDR2 (germline): KGHSH, LQKENI. The length of the CDR3 is 15 residues. Trimming removed 6 bases at V and 0 bases at J, with 13 bases between. Sequenced material: PBMCs. The sequence was obtained from a girl aged 2-15 years in good health and CMV-seronegative. The chain recombines TRBV18 with TRBJ2-3, with TRBD2 as a possible D gene (6 bases). The CDR3 bases are TGTGCCAGCTCGCACGGGACTCCAAGCACAGATACGCAGTATTTT. This sequence encodes CASSHGTPSTDTQYF.